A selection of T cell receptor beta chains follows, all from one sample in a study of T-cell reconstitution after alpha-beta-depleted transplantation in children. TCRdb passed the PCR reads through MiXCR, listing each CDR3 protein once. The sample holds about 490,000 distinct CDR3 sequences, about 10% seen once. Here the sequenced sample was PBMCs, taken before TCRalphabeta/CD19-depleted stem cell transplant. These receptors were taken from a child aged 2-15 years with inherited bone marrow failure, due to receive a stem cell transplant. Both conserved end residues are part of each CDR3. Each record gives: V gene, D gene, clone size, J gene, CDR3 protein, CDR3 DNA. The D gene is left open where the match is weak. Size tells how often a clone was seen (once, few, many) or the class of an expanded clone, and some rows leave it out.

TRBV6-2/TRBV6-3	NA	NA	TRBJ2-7	CASTHGFTSLSYEQYF	TGTGCCAGCACCCACGGGTTCACTAGCTTGTCCTACGAGCAGTACTTC
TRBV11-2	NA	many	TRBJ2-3	CASSQRRSGHTDTQYF	TGTGCCAGCAGTCAGCGGCGTAGCGGCCACACAGATACGCAGTATTTT
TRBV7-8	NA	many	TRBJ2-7	CASSSTGEQYF	TGTGCCAGCAGCTCCACCGGGGAGCAGTACTTC
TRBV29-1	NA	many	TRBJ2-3	CSVEDSATTTDTQYF	TGCAGCGTTGAAGATTCAGCGACTACGACAGATACGCAGTATTTT
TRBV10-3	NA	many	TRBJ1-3	CAISESQALGNTIYF	TGTGCCATCAGTGAGTCCCAGGCTCTGGGAAACACCATATATTTT
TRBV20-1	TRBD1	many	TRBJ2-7	CSAKAPDRIYEQYF	TGCAGTGCAAAGGCCCCGGACAGGATCTACGAGCAGTACTTC
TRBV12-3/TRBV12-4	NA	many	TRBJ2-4	CASGALGPNIQYF	TGTGCCAGCGGAGCCTTAGGTCCAAACATTCAGTACTTC
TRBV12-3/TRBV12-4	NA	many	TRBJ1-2	CASSPRLPPLLYGYTF	TGTGCCAGCAGTCCCCGTTTACCGCCACTCCTCTATGGCTACACCTTC
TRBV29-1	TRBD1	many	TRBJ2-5	CSVDRLGTGQETQYF	TGCAGCGTTGATCGCCTCGGGACAGGCCAAGAGACCCAGTACTTC
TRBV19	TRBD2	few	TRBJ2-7	CASSAAGTSGYEQYF	TGTGCCAGTAGTGCGGCCGGGACTAGCGGCTACGAGCAGTACTTC
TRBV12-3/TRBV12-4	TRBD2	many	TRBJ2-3	CASSPGLAWATDTQYF	TGTGCCAGCAGTCCAGGACTAGCATGGGCCACAGATACGCAGTATTTT
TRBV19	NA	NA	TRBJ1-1	CAAAEGTEAFF	TGTGCCGCCGCAGAGGGGACTGAAGCTTTCTTT
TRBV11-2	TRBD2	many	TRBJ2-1	CASSLDPGLAGVNEQFF	TGTGCCAGCAGCTTAGATCCCGGGCTAGCGGGAGTCAATGAGCAGTTCTTC
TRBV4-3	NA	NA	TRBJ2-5	CASSRTETQETQYF	TGCGCCAGCAGCCGCACCGAGACACAAGAGACCCAGTACTTC
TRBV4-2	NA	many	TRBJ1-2	CASSQEQGANYGYTF	TGTGCCAGCAGCCAAGAGCAGGGAGCTAACTATGGCTACACCTTC
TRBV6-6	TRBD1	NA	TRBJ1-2	CASSSTTQQGARDYGYTF	TGTGCCAGCAGTTCAACAACACAACAGGGGGCGCGGGACTATGGCTACACCTTC
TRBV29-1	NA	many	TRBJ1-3	CSAMTAISYRSGNTIYF	TGCAGCGCCATGACAGCTATTTCTTACCGCTCTGGAAACACCATATATTTT
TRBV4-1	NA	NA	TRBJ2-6	CASSQETALSGANVLTF	TGCGCCAGCAGCCAAGAGACGGCCCTCTCTGGGGCCAACGTCCTGACTTTC
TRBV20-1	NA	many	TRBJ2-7	CSARRPGDSYEQYF	TGCAGTGCTAGACGCCCAGGGGACTCCTACGAGCAGTACTTC
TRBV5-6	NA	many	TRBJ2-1	CASSPYLTNYNEQFF	TGTGCCAGCAGCCCCTACCTGACAAACTACAATGAGCAGTTCTTC
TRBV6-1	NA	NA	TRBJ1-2	CATAPTGISNHGYTF	TGTGCCACCGCCCCAACGGGCATATCGAACCATGGCTACACCTTC
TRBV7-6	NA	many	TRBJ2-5	CASSPGTLQRETQYF	TGTGCCAGCAGCCCAGGGACCCTCCAGCGGGAGACCCAGTACTTC
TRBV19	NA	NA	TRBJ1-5	CANSGDIGNNQPQHF	TGTGCCAATAGCGGGGACATCGGGAACAATCAGCCCCAGCATTTT
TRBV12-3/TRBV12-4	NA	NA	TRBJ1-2	CASSFRAHGYTF	TGTGCCAGCAGTTTTCGAGCACATGGCTACACCTTC
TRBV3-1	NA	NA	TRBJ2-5	CASSQGRSETQYF	TGTGCCAGCAGCCAAGGAAGGAGCGAGACCCAGTACTTC
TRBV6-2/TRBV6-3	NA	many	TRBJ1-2	CASRSGSLAFGYTF	TGTGCCAGCAGATCCGGGTCCCTTGCGTTCGGCTACACCTTC
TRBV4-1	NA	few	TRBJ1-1	CASSQVGGAEAFF	TGCGCCAGCAGCCAAGTGGGAGGGGCTGAAGCTTTCTTT
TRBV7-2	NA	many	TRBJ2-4	CASSSRPGTQNIQYF	TGTGCCAGCAGCTCGAGGCCCGGGACACAAAACATTCAGTACTTC
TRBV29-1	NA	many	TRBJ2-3	CSVDSLYTQYF	TGCAGCGTTGACTCACTGTATACGCAGTATTTT
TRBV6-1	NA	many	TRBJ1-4	CASTPLGQGKGKLFF	TGTGCCAGCACCCCTCTCGGGCAGGGGAAAGGAAAACTGTTTTTT
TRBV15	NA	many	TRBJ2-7	CATSRDFGSSGEQYF	TGTGCCACCAGCAGAGATTTTGGTTCCTCGGGCGAGCAGTACTTC
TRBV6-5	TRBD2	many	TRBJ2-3	CASSYGTSWSTDTQYF	TGTGCCAGCAGTTACGGGACTAGCTGGAGCACAGATACGCAGTATTTT
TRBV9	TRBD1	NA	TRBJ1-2	CASSALDRAYGYTF	TGTGCCAGCAGCGCCTTAGACAGGGCCTATGGCTACACCTTC
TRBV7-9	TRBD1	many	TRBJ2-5	CASSFDRVETQYF	TGTGCCAGCAGCTTCGACAGGGTAGAGACCCAGTACTTC
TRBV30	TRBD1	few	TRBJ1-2	CAWSVKEGQGQYGYTF	TGTGCCTGGAGTGTAAAGGAAGGACAGGGTCAATATGGCTACACCTTC
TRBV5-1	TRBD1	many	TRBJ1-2	CASSLDGTGGSANYGYTF	TGCGCCAGCAGCTTGGACGGGACAGGGGGTTCAGCTAACTATGGCTACACCTTC
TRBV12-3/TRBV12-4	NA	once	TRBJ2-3	CASSLGQGSPDTQYF	TGTGCCAGCAGTTTAGGGCAGGGAAGTCCAGATACGCAGTATTTT
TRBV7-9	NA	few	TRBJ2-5	CASSLRLGHQETQYF	TGTGCCAGCAGCTTACGCTTGGGCCACCAAGAGACCCAGTACTTC